This entry concerns a single T cell receptor (beta chain). Its antigen is not identified. The data belong to a study of T cell responses to AZD1222 COVID-19 vaccine. Measured with immunoSEQ multiplex PCR; TCRdb has only the in-frame clones, and not every one. Of 100,000 to 150,000 clones in the sample, approximately 90% are singletons; the top ten hold just over 7%. Study-wide results and caveats: At baseline, seropositivity was found in only a handful of AZD1222 recipients. Donors skewed white British and female; clonal diversity was possibly underestimated. Vaccination with two AZD1222 doses was followed by a rise in Spike-specific TCR breadth and depth. Repertoires in all cases were sampled only once the peak T cell response had passed.

The CDR3 contains 14 residues. V dropped 6 bases and J dropped 2 bases, with 14 bases sitting between them. CDR1 and CDR2 (germline): SGHDT, YYEEEE. The sample in question was peripheral blood, obtained on day 0 of AZD1222 vaccination. The sequence derives from an adult in good health. V and J are TRBV5-6 and TRBJ2-5; maybe TRBD1 (6 bases). The CDR3 sequence is CASKGQGIQETQYF. DNA for the CDR3: TGTGCCAGCAAAGGGCAGGGGATTCAAGAGACCCAGTACTTC.